What follows are 15 T cell receptor beta chains derived from one specimen sequenced in a study of identical twins. MiXCR, run by TCRdb on the 5' RACE reads, gives a single entry per CDR3 protein. Of hundreds of thousands of distinct CDR3 sequences listed, roughly 8.6% are singletons. The sample was also linked to a second study, of yellow fever vaccine responses in identical twins.

Sequences were obtained from memory (CD45RO+) T cells sorted from blood. These receptors all come from a woman under 30 in good health.

This clonotype has a count of ten or more. This chain uses TRBV5-1 with TRBJ2-3; D uncertain. Trimming shortened V by 0 bases and J by 0 bases, and 8 bases separated the two germline ends. The CDR3 extends over 15 amino acids. Per germline, CDR1 SGHRS and CDR2 YFSETQ. The CDR3, as DNA: TGCGCCAGCAGCTTGGACTTAGCTAGCACAGATACGCAGTATTTT. It translates to CASSLDLASTDTQYF.

The table lists this clonotype with a few counts. The gene calls are TRBV18 and TRBJ2-6; 7 bases match TRBD2. Germline CDR1 and CDR2: KGHSH and LQKENI. With V trimmed by 1 base and J by 0 bases, 6 bases remained unmatched. This CDR3 is built from 18 residues. The CDR3: CASSPQSGESSGANVLTF. CDR3 nucleotides: TGTGCCAGCTCACCACAAAGCGGGGAGAGCTCTGGGGCCAACGTCCTGACTTTC.

This clonotype has a handful of counts. The chain recombines TRBV20-1 with TRBJ2-7; D possibly matches TRBD1 or TRBD2 (5 bases each). Trimming took off 3 bases at V and 3 bases at J, with 9 bases between the two ends. Germline loops: CDR1 DFQATT, CDR2 SNEGSKA (reference sequence). This CDR3 spans 12 amino acids. The CDR3 is CSASRGGYEQYF. CDR3 in DNA: TGCAGTGCTAGCCGGGGCGGCTACGAGCAGTACTTC.

This clonotype has at least ten counts. The chain recombines TRBV7-9 with TRBJ1-4; no definite D call. The ends were cut back, 5 bases at V and 4 bases at J, with 14 bases in the middle. This CDR3 region has 15 residues. Germline CDR1 is SEHNR and CDR2 is FQNEAQ (reference sequence). The CDR3 loop is CASSPDPFLNEKLFF. The CDR3 DNA is TGTGCCAGCAGCCCAGACCCGTTTCTTAATGAAAAACTGTTTTTT.

This chain uses TRBV20-1 with TRBJ2-5; 7 nucleotides line up with TRBD2. Per germline, CDR1 DFQATT and CDR2 SNEGSKA (reference sequence). The J segment lost 3 bases and the V segment lost 3 bases, leaving 7 bases of the junction unmatched. This CDR3 is built from 14 residues. This CDR3 is CSARLRGIKETQYF. Written as DNA, the CDR3 is TGCAGTGCTAGGTTGCGGGGGATAAAAGAGACCCAGTACTTC.

This clonotype was seen a handful of times. This sequence joins TRBV5-1 and TRBJ2-5, with 9 bases matching TRBD2. The CDR3 sequence is 14 residues long. Germline V gene data show CDR1 as SGHRS and CDR2 as YFSETQ. The V gene end was trimmed by 4 bases and the J gene end by 6 bases; junction bases not matched to a gene: 7. Here the CDR3 reads CASSPTSGWKTQYF. The CDR3 nucleotides read TGCGCCAGCAGCCCTACTAGCGGGTGGAAGACCCAGTACTTC. The full variable domain, in which reference TRBV5-1 and TRBJ2-5 provide the parts outside the CDR3, is KAGVTQTPRYLIKTRGQQVTLSCSPISGHRSVSWYQQTPGQGLQFLFEYFSETQRNKGNFPGRFSGRQFSNSRSEMNVSTLELGDSALYLCASSPTSGWKTQYFGPGTRLLVL.

The V and J genes are TRBV6-1 and TRBJ2-7; D call uncertain. CDR1 MNHNS and CDR2 SASEGT come from the germline V gene. CDR3 length: 14 residues. Trimming cost V 8 bases and J 2 bases, with 16 bases left between them. CDR3 sequence (DNA): TGTGCCAGCCGAGGACGGAAAGGGACCTACGAGCAGTACTTC. This translates into CASRGRKGTYEQYF.

This clonotype was seen at least ten times. This chain joins TRBV12-3 or TRBV12-4 and TRBJ2-3, with TRBD2 matching over 8 bases. The CDR3 is 14 residues long. V was pared by 3 bases and J by 4 bases, with 3 bases of the junction left unmatched. In DNA, the CDR3 is TGTGCCAGCAGTTTCACTAGCGGCTCAGATACGCAGTATTTT. Translating it yields CASSFTSGSDTQYF.

V is TRBV28 and J is TRBJ1-4; D unresolved. There are 14 residues in the CDR3. V was cut by 7 bases and J by 8 bases, with 17 bases left in between. From germline, CDR1 is MDHEN and CDR2 SYDVKM. CDR3 amino acids: CASTPAGQKEKLFF. The CDR3 DNA is TGTGCCAGCACCCCTGCCGGCCAAAAGGAAAAACTGTTTTTT.

In its sample, this clonotype was seen many times. The chain couples TRBV12-3 or TRBV12-4 to TRBJ2-7; TRBD2 aligns across 15 bases. V lost 8 bases and J lost 5; bases outside the gene matches: 10. This CDR3 spans 16 amino acids. The CDR3 region is CASSSGTSGRRHEQYF. CDR3 DNA: TGTGCCAGCTCCTCCGGGACTAGCGGGAGGAGACACGAGCAGTACTTC.

This clonotype was recorded a few times. This sequence joins TRBV20-1 and TRBJ2-7; D unclear. Trimming removed 0 bases from V and 4 bases from J, with 10 bases in between. Germline values: CDR1 DFQATT, CDR2 SNEGSKA (reference sequence). The CDR3 has 13 amino acids. The DNA for the CDR3 is TGCAGTGCTAGAGATAGGGCTGAATACGAGCAGTACTTC. Translated: CSARDRAEYEQYF.

This clonotype was counted at least ten times. V and J are TRBV11-2 and TRBJ1-5, with TRBD1 identical over 7 bases. The CDR3 contains 16 residues. V trimming: 4 bases; J trimming: 5 bases; junction bases outside the gene matches: 11. Germline CDR1 and CDR2: SGHAT and FQNNGV. CDR3 bases: TGTGCCAGCAGCTCCCACAGCAGGGGGAACGATCAGCCCCAGCATTTT. Translating it yields CASSSHSRGNDQPQHF.

The chain couples TRBV20-1 to TRBJ2-7, with D perhaps matching TRBD1 (6 bases). CDR3 size: 13 residues. V was trimmed by 3 bases and J by 1 base, leaving 10 bases between them. The germline gives CDR1 DFQATT, CDR2 SNEGSKA (reference sequence). Here the CDR3 reads CSASWQGSYEQYV. CDR3 sequence (DNA): TGCAGTGCTAGTTGGCAGGGGTCCTACGAGCAGTACGTC.

This clonotype was seen a few times. J is TRBJ1-1 and V is TRBV28; no clear D. The CDR3 has 12 amino acids. CDR1 and CDR2 (germline): MDHEN, SYDVKM. V shed 8 bases and J shed 7 bases, with 14 bases lying between them. CDR3 sequence (DNA): TGTGCCAGCCATGTAGGCAGCGGTGAAGCTTTCTTT. Encoded protein: CASHVGSGEAFF.

The V and J genes are TRBV5-8 and TRBJ2-2; unclear D gene. Germline values: CDR1 SGHTS, CDR2 YDEGEE. V lost 4 bases to trimming and J lost 5 bases, with 15 bases between them. This CDR3 is built from 15 residues. CDR3 DNA: TGTGCCAGCAGCGCGGTGCCAGGTCGGACCGGGGAGCTGTTTTTT. This translates into CASSAVPGRTGELFF.